Below, 27 T cell receptor beta chains from the same sample are listed, as sequenced in a study of blood T cell repertoires in COVID-19. Only in-frame clones appear in the TCRdb table, and some are missing; sequencing was by immunoSEQ multiplex PCR. The sample includes some 100,000 clones, roughly four fifths of them seen just once. Material for sequencing was peripheral blood. Receptors were obtained from a human donor in a cohort sampled during active COVID-19.

The rearrangement links TRBV20-1 to TRBJ2-7; unclear D gene. V lost 1 base and J 6 bases, leaving 7 bases between the germline ends. CDR3 length equals 11 residues. The germline CDR1 and CDR2 sequences are DFQATT and SNEGSKA (reference sequence). For the CDR3, the DNA is TGCAGTGCTAGAGCCCCCTCCGAGCAGTACTTC. The encoded protein is CSARAPSEQYF.

The V and J genes are TRBV7-2 and TRBJ1-4; D is uncertain. V was shortened by 6 bases and J by 8 bases, with 13 bases between the two germline ends. Germline loops: CDR1 SGHTA, CDR2 FQGNSA. The CDR3 loop spans 13 amino acids. The CDR3 bases are TGTGCCAGCAGTAGAGAATTAGCGGAAAAACTGTTTTTT. Translation gives CASSRELAEKLFF.

The CDR3 spells CASSYGRDYEQYF. As DNA, the CDR3 is TGCGCCAGCAGCTATGGACGGGACTACGAGCAGTACTTC. The genes are TRBV5-1 and TRBJ2-7; a possible D gene is TRBD2 (5 bases). Trimming removed 3 bases from V and 3 bases from J, with 10 bases in between. This CDR3 has 13 residues. Germline CDR1 reads SGHRS; CDR2 reads YFSETQ.

This clone was counted between two and nine times. V is TRBV24-1 and J is TRBJ1-1, with no clear D. This CDR3 has 14 residues. Trimming stripped 4 bases from V and 10 bases from J, with 18 bases between. Germline CDR1 is KGHDR and CDR2 is SFDVKD. This CDR3 is CATSDPGGSIGAFF. Here the CDR3 DNA reads TGTGCCACCAGTGACCCCGGAGGTTCGATAGGAGCTTTCTTT.

The chain combines TRBV7-2 with TRBJ1-3; 8 nucleotides line up with TRBD1. CDR3 length: 15 residues. Losses at the gene ends were 7 bases for V and 0 bases for J; bases not matched to a gene: 5. In germline, CDR1 is SGHTA, CDR2 FQGNSA. For the CDR3, the DNA is TGTGCCAGCACAGGGACAGGCCACTCTGGAAACACCATATATTTT. It yields the protein CASTGTGHSGNTIYF.

This clone was counted only a few times. The gene calls are TRBV4-1 and TRBJ2-1; 10 positions agree with TRBD1. There are 17 residues in the CDR3. Germline V gives CDR1 MGHRA, CDR2 YSYEKL. V trimming: 1 base; J trimming: 10 bases; junction bases outside the gene matches: 13. CDR3 nucleotides: TGCGCCAGCAGCCAAGTAGGAGGAAGACAGGGGGCTGAGGAGCAGTTCTTC. Its protein is CASSQVGGRQGAEEQFF.

J is TRBJ2-3 and V is TRBV29-1; D call uncertain. CDR3 length: 11 amino acids. The germline V gene encodes CDR1 SQVTM and CDR2 ANQGSEA. The germline V and J ends were trimmed by 0 bases and 6 bases, with 4 bases remaining between them. The CDR3 coding sequence is TGCAGCGTTGAAGATCGGGATACGCAGTATTTT. Its translation: CSVEDRDTQYF.

V and J are TRBV29-1 and TRBJ1-1, with 7 bases identical to TRBD1. This CDR3 contains 14 residues. Germline V lookup: CDR1 SQVTM, CDR2 ANQGSEA. The junction had 9 bases not matched to a gene; V was cut back by 6 bases and J by 2 bases. CDR3 region: CSVLGQDFNTEAFF. CDR3 DNA: TGCAGCGTACTAGGACAGGACTTTAACACTGAAGCTTTCTTT.

The chain recombines TRBV20-1 with TRBJ1-1; D unresolved. The CDR3 spans 11 residues. Germline CDR1 DFQATT, CDR2 SNEGSKA (reference sequence). Trimming took off 3 bases at V and 4 bases at J, with 6 bases between the two ends. CDR3 bases: TGCAGTGCTAGGCCGGGCACTGAAGCTTTCTTT. Translation: CSARPGTEAFF.

This clone was counted a single time. The V and J genes are TRBV4-1 and TRBJ1-2; D call uncertain. This CDR3 comprises 14 residues. Germline CDR1 MGHRA, CDR2 YSYEKL. Trimming cost V 0 bases and J 8 bases, with 13 bases left between them. The CDR3 is CASSQDQAAGGYTF. CDR3 nucleotide sequence: TGCGCCAGCAGCCAAGATCAGGCAGCTGGAGGCTACACCTTC.

CDR3: CASSETGGPSTEAFF. The CDR3 nucleotides are TGTGCCAGCAGTGAAACAGGGGGCCCCAGCACTGAAGCTTTCTTT. V gene TRBV25-1 combines with J gene TRBJ1-1, with 9 positions matching TRBD1. CDR3 size: 15 residues. J lost 4 bases, V lost 2 bases, and 5 bases had no gene match. CDR1 is MGHDK and CDR2 is SYGVNS in the germline V gene.

The rearrangement uses TRBV2 and TRBJ2-5; TRBD1 matches at 7 bases. CDR1 and CDR2 (germline): SNHLY, FYNNEI. The CDR3 loop spans 15 amino acids. Trimming removed 6 bases from V and 4 bases from J; junction bases left unmatched: 11. CDR3 region: CASSFSRQGRETQYF. The CDR3 DNA reads TGTGCCAGCAGCTTCTCGAGACAGGGTAGAGAGACCCAGTACTTC.

This chain links TRBV18 with TRBJ1-5, with TRBD1 identical over 7 bases. The V and J ends lost 2 bases and 3 bases, in that order; junction bases with no gene match: 7. CDR1 and CDR2 from the germline V gene are KGHSH and LQKENI. This CDR3 is 16 amino acids long. As DNA, the CDR3 is TGTGCCAGCTCACCAAAGAGACAGGGTTACAATCAGCCCCAGCATTTT. Protein product: CASSPKRQGYNQPQHF.

The chain joins TRBV27 to TRBJ2-6; D perhaps matches TRBD2 (5 bases). Germline lookup yields CDR1 MNHEY and CDR2 SMNVEV (reference sequence). Trimming removed 6 bases from V and 3 bases from J, with 12 bases in between. The CDR3 contains 15 residues. CDR3 nucleotides: TGTGCCAGCAGCCACACTAGTATTGGGGCCAACGTCCTGACTTTC. Protein product: CASSHTSIGANVLTF.

This clone was detected only a few times. V usage is TRBV9 and J usage is TRBJ1-3; D gene uncertain. Germline CDR1 reads SGDLS; CDR2 reads YYNGEE. There are 15 residues in the CDR3. V lost 0 bases to trimming and J lost 7 bases, with 14 bases between them. The CDR3 nucleotides read TGTGCCAGCAGCGTAGCTTCAGATACACGCAACACCATATATTTT. Protein: CASSVASDTRNTIYF.

CDR3: CASSLDDWAGGVKTQYF. Here the CDR3 DNA reads TGTGCCAGCAGCTTAGATGATTGGGCAGGAGGAGTGAAGACCCAGTACTTC. The chain carries TRBV7-2 and TRBJ2-5, with D possibly matching TRBD2 (5 bases). This CDR3 comprises 17 residues. V lost 1 base, J lost 6 bases, and 21 bases lay in between. Germline V gene data show CDR1 as SGHTA and CDR2 as FQGNSA.

V is TRBV7-2 and J is TRBJ2-1, with 7 positions matching TRBD2. Germline lookup yields CDR1 SGHTA and CDR2 FQGNSA. The CDR3 consists of 16 residues. V was pared by 1 base and J by 6 bases, with 9 bases of the junction left unmatched. The DNA for the CDR3 is TGTGCCAGCAGCTTAGTAGGCGCGGGAGTGGGCAATGAGCAGTTCTTC. Amino acids: CASSLVGAGVGNEQFF.

This clone has just one count. V is TRBV7-6 and J is TRBJ1-3, with 9 bases identical to TRBD1. V lost 1 base, J lost 0 bases, and 4 bases stayed unmatched. Germline CDR1 SGHVS, CDR2 FNYEAQ. The CDR3 is 17 amino acids. As DNA, the CDR3 is TGTGCCAGCAGCTTAGTAGGGACAGGGATCTCTGGAAACACCATATATTTT. Residues: CASSLVGTGISGNTIYF.

The chain carries TRBV11-2 and TRBJ2-7; 7 bases align to TRBD1. J gave up 2 bases and V 5 bases, and 9 bases lay outside the gene matches. CDR3 length: 15 residues. In germline, CDR1 is SGHAT, CDR2 FQNNGV. The CDR3 region is CASSPIRDRTYEQYF. In DNA, the CDR3 is TGTGCCAGCAGCCCGATCCGGGACAGAACCTACGAGCAGTACTTC. The variable domain in full, completed from reference TRBV11-2 and TRBJ2-7, reads EAGVAQSPRYKIIEKRQSVAFWCNPISGHATLYWYQQILGQGPKLLIQFQNNGVVDDSQLPKDRFSAERLKGVDSTLKIQPAKLEDSAVYLCASSPIRDRTYEQYFGPGTRLTVT.

The rearrangement links TRBV4-3 to TRBJ1-5; tentatively, D is TRBD1 (5 bases). This CDR3 comprises 17 residues. The germline CDR1 and CDR2 sequences are LGHNA and YSLEER. Trimming pared 0 bases from V and 5 bases from J, leaving 17 bases between. The CDR3 nucleotides read TGCGCCAGCAGCCAAGATACCCACAGGCTAGGGGATCAGCCCCAGCATTTT. Residues: CASSQDTHRLGDQPQHF.

V is TRBV30 and J is TRBJ2-2; D uncertain. Between the trimmed V and J ends, which lost 0 bases and 6 bases, there was a span of 8 bases. The CDR3 runs 13 residues. Looked up from germline, CDR1 is GTSNPN and CDR2 is SVGIG (reference sequence). The chain's CDR3 is CAWSVRVSGELFF. The DNA of the CDR3 is TGTGCCTGGAGTGTACGAGTGTCCGGGGAGCTGTTTTTT. The full variable domain, in which reference TRBV30 and TRBJ2-2 provide the parts outside the CDR3, is SQTIHQWPATLVQPVGSPLSLECTVEGTSNPNLYWYRQAAGRGLQLLFYSVGIGQISSEVPQNLSASRPQDRQFILSSKKLLLSDSGFYLCAWSVRVSGELFFGEGSRLTVL.

This clone was detected once. This sequence joins TRBV2 and TRBJ2-1, with 11 bases lining up with TRBD2. The CDR3 has 16 amino acids. After removal of 6 bases from V and 5 bases from J, the junction contained 9 bases not matched to a gene. Germline-derived CDR1 and CDR2 are SNHLY and FYNNEI. As DNA, the CDR3 is TGTGCCAGCAGCGTACTCACTAGCGGGGGAAACAATGAGCAGTTCTTC. Protein product: CASSVLTSGGNNEQFF.

The genes are TRBV3-1 (or the pseudogene TRBV3-2) and TRBJ1-2, with 8 bases identical to TRBD1. The CDR3 extends over 17 amino acids. V was pared by 0 bases and J by 8 bases, with 14 bases of the junction left unmatched. From germline, CDR1 is LGHDT and CDR2 YNNKEL (reference sequence). The CDR3 loop is CASSQDPPTGGTGGYTF. The CDR3 region has the DNA TGTGCCAGCAGCCAAGACCCTCCTACAGGGGGAACGGGGGGCTACACCTTC.

The chain is built from TRBV10-1 and TRBJ1-2, with D uncertain. Trimming stripped 7 bases from V and 4 bases from J, with 13 bases between. The V gene's germline CDR1 is WNHNN and CDR2 SYGVQD (reference sequence). The CDR3 sequence is 13 residues long. CDR3 amino acids: CASKLGVIYGYTF. The DNA of the CDR3 is TGCGCCAGCAAGCTGGGCGTAATCTATGGCTACACCTTC.

The V call is TRBV28, the J call TRBJ2-7, with D possibly TRBD2 on 6 matching bases. The V gene's germline CDR1 is MDHEN and CDR2 SYDVKM. The CDR3 has 14 residues. The ends were cut back, 6 bases at V and 0 bases at J, with 12 bases in the middle. The CDR3 here is CASSLAMSSYEQYF. The CDR3 region has the DNA TGTGCCAGCAGCCTAGCGATGAGCTCCTACGAGCAGTACTTC.

A remark on this clone: This sample includes further DNA sequences coding for the same CDR3. The gene calls are TRBV28 and TRBJ1-1; 7 bases are a match to TRBD1. CDR3 length equals 14 residues. V lost 4 bases, J lost 3 bases, and 5 bases stayed unmatched. Germline CDR1 and CDR2: MDHEN and SYDVKM. CDR3 loop: CASSSGGPDTEAFF. Here the CDR3 DNA reads TGTGCCAGCAGTTCAGGGGGGCCAGACACTGAAGCTTTCTTT. Supplemented by reference TRBV28 and TRBJ1-1, the full variable domain reads DVKVTQSSRYLVKRTGEKVFLECVQDMDHENMFWYRQDPGLGLRLIYFSYDVKMKEKGDIPEGYSVSREKKERFSLILESASTNQTSMYLCASSSGGPDTEAFFGQGTRLTVV.

This clone turned up a few times. This rearrangement joins TRBV30 to TRBJ1-6; 7 bases line up with TRBD1. The CDR3 runs 12 residues. Germline assignment: CDR1 GTSNPN and CDR2 SVGIG (reference sequence). Trimming removed 6 bases from V and 7 bases from J; junction bases left unmatched: 3. CDR3 in amino acids: CACYRGNSPLHF. The CDR3 DNA reads as TGTGCCTGTTACAGGGGCAATTCACCCCTCCACTTT.